These 15 T cell receptor beta chains originate from one sample sequenced in a study of radiotherapy plus CTLA-4 blockade in lung cancer. Here immunoSEQ multiplex PCR was the method, and the copy in TCRdb shows in-frame clones only, minus some. The sample holds over 80,000 clones; about four fifths are singletons and the top ten take roughly 0.84%. The specimen comprised peripheral blood, sampled from a patient treated with radiotherapy plus ipilimumab. The receptors come from a human donor with non-small cell lung cancer who had stable disease on radiotherapy plus ipilimumab.

The rearrangement uses TRBV27 and TRBJ1-4; 7 nucleotides line up with TRBD1. Germline V gives CDR1 MNHEY, CDR2 SMNVEV (reference sequence). The CDR3 totals 18 residues. V shed 5 bases and J 0 bases; nucleotides not matched to a gene: 12. CDR3 in DNA: TGTGCCAGCAGTCCGAGCGTTGGGGACAGATCAACTAATGAAAAACTGTTTTTT. It translates to CASSPSVGDRSTNEKLFF.

The chain employs TRBV5-1 and TRBJ2-1; D is unresolved. Trimming stripped 4 bases from V and 0 bases from J, with 5 bases between. The germline gives CDR1 SGHRS, CDR2 YFSETQ. The CDR3 extends over 13 amino acids. CDR3 coding DNA: TGCGCCAGCAGCCAGAGCTCCTACAATGAGCAGTTCTTC. It yields the protein CASSQSSYNEQFF.

This clone was picked up one time. The V gene is TRBV6-1, the J gene TRBJ1-6; D is ambiguous. This CDR3 has 14 residues. Germline lookup yields CDR1 MNHNS and CDR2 SASEGT. V was cut by 0 bases and J by 10 bases, with 10 bases left in between. The CDR3 DNA reads TGTGCCAGCAGTGAAGCGGGTATAAGATCACCCCTCCACTTT. Residues: CASSEAGIRSPLHF.

The gene calls are TRBV4-1 and TRBJ1-6, with D possibly TRBD1 on 6 matching bases. This CDR3 spans 17 amino acids. V gave up 0 bases and J gave up 6 bases, with 15 bases separating them. CDR1 MGHRA and CDR2 YSYEKL come from the germline V gene. Here the CDR3 DNA reads TGCGCCAGCAGCCAAGATAGGGGGGCAGCGCGTAATTCACCCCTCCACTTT. Amino acids: CASSQDRGAARNSPLHF.

The chain employs TRBV27 and TRBJ2-7, with D unclear. Germline assignment: CDR1 MNHEY and CDR2 SMNVEV (reference sequence). Trimming pared 2 bases from V and 12 bases from J, leaving 11 bases between. The CDR3 extends over 11 amino acids. CDR3 nucleotide sequence: TGTGCCAGCAGTTTAAATAGAAGACTGTACTTC. This gives the protein CASSLNRRLYF.

The chain couples TRBV7-2 to TRBJ1-2; D is uncertain. CDR1 and CDR2 (germline): SGHTA, FQGNSA. V lost 5 bases and J 1 base, leaving 11 bases between the germline ends. The CDR3 sequence is 14 residues long. CDR3 loop: CASSTLTDNYGYTF. DNA of the CDR3: TGTGCCAGCAGCACCCTCACAGATAACTATGGCTACACCTTC. Looking up the rest from reference TRBV7-2 and TRBJ1-2 gives the full variable domain: GAGVSQSPSNKVTEKGKDVELRCDPISGHTALYWYRQSLGQGLEFLIYFQGNSAPDKSGLPSDRFSAERTGGSVSTLTIQRTQQEDSAVYLCASSTLTDNYGYTFGSGTRLTVV.

V and J are TRBV28 and TRBJ2-6, with 9 bases aligning to TRBD1. This CDR3 spans 17 amino acids. CDR1 and CDR2 (germline): MDHEN, SYDVKM. V trimming: 7 bases; J trimming: 2 bases; junction bases outside the gene matches: 9. This chain's CDR3 is CASNQNRGLTGANVLTF. The CDR3 coding sequence is TGTGCCAGCAATCAGAACAGGGGGCTTACTGGGGCCAACGTCCTGACTTTC.

This chain links TRBV6-6 with TRBJ2-5; D is ambiguous. V was clipped by 2 bases and J by 5 bases, with 6 bases between them. The length of the CDR3 is 12 residues. Germline lookup yields CDR1 MNHNY and CDR2 SVGAGI (reference sequence). The CDR3 DNA sequence: TGTGCCAGCAGTTACCTAGATGAGACCCAGTACTTC. It encodes CASSYLDETQYF.

The V and J genes are TRBV25-1 and TRBJ2-5; 11 bases are a match to TRBD2. Per germline, CDR1 MGHDK and CDR2 SYGVNS. The CDR3 extends over 14 amino acids. V shed 4 bases and J 4 bases; nucleotides not matched to a gene: 2. CDR3 sequence reads: CASSVAGGPETQYF. The DNA of the CDR3 is TGTGCCAGCAGTGTAGCGGGAGGGCCAGAGACCCAGTACTTC.

The genes are TRBV6-1 and TRBJ2-3; D possibly corresponds to TRBD2 (5 bases). The CDR3 totals 12 residues. With 2 bases removed from V and 6 bases from J, the gap between germline ends came to 6 bases. Germline CDR1 reads MNHNS; CDR2 reads SASEGT. Here the CDR3 DNA reads TGTGCCAGCAGTGAAAAGCGGGATACGCAGTATTTT. It codes for CASSEKRDTQYF.

The J gene is TRBJ2-5, the V gene TRBV15; 13 bases agree with TRBD2. Trimming cost V 5 bases and J 5 bases; bases outside gene matches: 11. CDR3 length equals 17 residues. From germline, CDR1 is LNHNV and CDR2 YYDKDF (reference sequence). CDR3 in DNA: TGTGCCACCAGCGGAACTAGCGGGAGGGCTTTTGGGGAGACCCAGTACTTC. As protein: CATSGTSGRAFGETQYF.

The chain employs TRBV27 and TRBJ1-5; D is undetermined. CDR3 size: 14 residues. Germline assignment: CDR1 MNHEY and CDR2 SMNVEV (reference sequence). The germline V and J ends were trimmed by 6 bases and 4 bases, with 13 bases remaining between them. CDR3 loop: CASRRAGSNQPQHF. The CDR3 DNA follows: TGTGCCAGCAGGCGGGCAGGATCGAATCAGCCCCAGCATTTT.

The sample holds one count of this clone. This chain joins TRBV18 and TRBJ2-3, with 11 bases identical to TRBD1. The ends lost 2 bases at V and 2 bases at J; junction bases unmatched: 0. The CDR3 has 15 amino acids. Germline assignment: CDR1 KGHSH and CDR2 LQKENI. The CDR3 DNA sequence: TGTGCCAGCTCACCAGGACAGGGGGCCACAGATACGCAGTATTTT. It encodes CASSPGQGATDTQYF.

V is TRBV7-2 and J is TRBJ2-4; maybe TRBD2 (7 bases). Germline loops: CDR1 SGHTA, CDR2 FQGNSA. V was trimmed by 1 base and J by 3 bases, leaving 13 bases between them. The CDR3 totals 16 residues. The CDR3 DNA reads TGTGCCAGCAGCTTAGTGGGGGGGCCGGGCAAAAACATTCAGTACTTC. Its translation: CASSLVGGPGKNIQYF.

CDR3 region: CASSSLTSGGHYSYEQYF. CDR3 DNA: TGTGCCAGCAGTTCCCTGACTAGCGGGGGCCACTACTCCTACGAGCAGTACTTC. J is TRBJ2-7 and V is TRBV28; 12 bases agree with TRBD2. The germline gives CDR1 MDHEN, CDR2 SYDVKM. The CDR3 is made up of 18 amino acids. The ends lost 4 bases at V and 0 bases at J; junction bases unmatched: 10.